Sequencing of this TCR beta chain was carried out in a study of cytomegalovirus exposure and HLA in healthy donors (dated 2017 in TCRdb). Notes on the research overall: An earlier analysis of some 600 of the donors reported 276 Gb of sequence data and approximately 120 million unique TCR beta sequences obtained from roughly 180 million T cells. Roughly 290 gigabases of sequencing data and 70 million to 95 million unique TCR sequences made up an early release that covered fewer than 650 HLA-typed donors. Of the roughly 420 genotyped donors, 65% to 90% were placed in the genetic ancestry cluster associated with self-reported Caucasian donors. The study aimed to test whether cataloging public T cell receptors could reveal signatures of past pathogen exposure. The T cell repertoires of several hundred subjects were profiled by immunosequencing and related to cytomegalovirus serostatus. A separate validation cohort of approximately 130 different subjects was used in addition to the roughly 670-subject first cohort. To predict cytomegalovirus infection status, the study brought together high-throughput TCR immunosequencing, statistical association of individual TCRs with disease status, and machine learning. To study patterns of TCR occurrence, a later analysis re-analyzed previously published TCR beta repertoires from more than 550 donors and added high-resolution HLA genotyping. Rather than drawing on any new phenotypic data, the later analysis identified candidate immune exposures from TCR beta sequences and the way those sequences occurred across donors. An earlier analysis of roughly 580 of the donors used high-throughput TCR beta sequencing to judge whether each TCR beta V gene segment behaved as functional or pseudogenic. Donor age, sex, ethnicity and CMV serostatus were collected together with the repertoire data. Genome-wide SNP genotypes for about 65% of the roughly 700 donors were used in a later genetic analysis, which treated that subset as a discovery cohort. All discovery cohort repertoires had been generated on a single sequencing platform. HLA typing covered class I and class II loci at four-digit resolution. Typing coverage differed by locus: A, B, C, DRB1 and DQB1 were typed in about 629-630 donors, DQA1 in 522, DPA1 in some 610, and DPB1 in just under 480. Because of strong linkage in the cohort, roughly five DR-DQ haplotypes were treated as single units for association and clustering. On average, around 240,000 unique TCR beta nucleotide sequences were sequenced per donor among some 420 genotyped donors of the cohort, with 15% to 20% of those sequences being non-productive.

CDR1 and CDR2 are read off the germline V gene (reference sequence) as MNHEY and SMNVEV. V and J lose 6 bases and 4 bases, and a span of 17 bases separates them. From the cysteine through the phenylalanine, the CDR3 covers 15 amino acids. The CDR3 DNA has 45 bases and is translated from base 1. Concerning this clone: It has no known antigen specificity. Base qualities are not recorded, but no much larger clone differs from it by a single base.

The cohort consisted of 670 or so healthy bone marrow donors. Cohort members were all nominally healthy when sampled, although unrecorded immune exposures were likely present. The donor tested CMV seropositive and was one of the 289 seropositive cohort members. Every donor gave a peripheral blood sample, and the peripheral blood mononuclear cells from that sample were used for TCR beta sequencing. The Qiagen DNeasy Blood Extraction Kit was used to extract genomic DNA from the blood cell samples. The study at large found these results: In a later analysis, HLA-associated TCR beta chains showed more clonal expansion and lower generation probabilities than non-associated chains that were equally common. A few of the identified cytomegalovirus-associated TCR beta chains were confirmed in vitro to be specific for cytomegalovirus antigens. Linkage disequilibrium might explain the correlated functional status among segregating V segments, but an unknown experimental factor could not be ruled out. The only immune exposure information available for the cohort was CMV serostatus. Because the 87-base-pair reads could not distinguish some IMGT-functional V segments, including TRBV6-2 and TRBV6-3, those segments were excluded. The cohort was sequenced for TCR beta chains only, and without alpha or paired-chain data the features that could be detected were limited. A total of fewer than 200 TCR beta chains were listed by the study as associated with cytomegalovirus. It was suggested by the authors that the approach could potentially be generalized to other disease states and immunological phenotypes. Strong co-occurrence of HLA alleles, especially DR and DQ, made assigning TCR associations to individual alleles difficult. Because counts were too low, seventeen rarely observed V segments, including chromosome 9 orphons, were excluded from the earlier analysis of some 590 of the donors. Most CMV-associated TCR beta chains appeared to be HLA-restricted in a later analysis, and the HLA associations seemed to be driven largely by CMV exposure. The classifier was reported to diagnose cytomegalovirus status with high specificity and sensitivity in both the original cohort and the validation cohort. In a later genetic analysis, a missense DCLRE1C variant was associated with V-gene and J-gene trimming of TCR beta chains, and the association was replicated in an independent cohort. While some public TCRs were present in many individuals, most TCR sequences turned up only very rarely across donors. An earlier analysis of some 560 of the donors showed that most TCR beta V segments appeared in productive rearrangements either about 90% or about 30% of the time, which broadly matched IMGT annotations. According to a later analysis, TCR association rates differed among HLA loci, with DRB1 alleles showing the most associated TCRs and HLA-C alleles showing the fewest. At a false discovery rate of 0.05, a later analysis linked 16,951 TCR beta sequences to specific HLA alleles. Because HLA typing was missing for some donors at each locus, association tests included only the typed subset. A further reported finding was that TCR beta sequences accurately predicted the HLA-A and HLA-B alleles for most subjects in the first cohort. In a later genetic analysis, fewer N-insertions in productive TCRs were reported among donors in an Asian-associated ancestry cluster than the roughly 640-donor mean. In a later analysis, several top co-occurrence clusters were reported to appear linked to parvovirus B19, influenza, CMV and Epstein-Barr virus. The sequencing pipeline was judged likely to have produced a cluster of highly shared sequence variants as a technical artifact. The presence/absence analyses assumed that sequencing depth was roughly uniform across donors, and that assumption may not be true.

Libraries were prepared through the immunoSEQ multiplex PCR assay. For the multiplex PCR, a mixture combining 60 forward primers for TCR Vbeta segments and 13 reverse primers for TCR Jbeta segments was used. A multiplex PCR assay on genomic DNA amplified the CDR3 region of rearranged TCR beta genes. Amplified TCR beta libraries were sequenced as 87-base-pair reads on the Illumina HiSeq System. For the original study's pipeline: A later analysis tallied 70 million to 100 million unique TCR beta chains across the 666 repertoires, and around 9.9 million of those chains were shared by two or more donors. Raw reads were error-corrected and collapsed into unique sequences by a nearest-neighbor algorithm in which closely related sequences were merged to remove PCR and sequencing errors. CDR3 sequences were aligned to IMGT reference sequences to assign V, D and J gene segments. Each retained sequence needed at least a six-nucleotide match to both a V gene segment and a J gene segment. Rearrangements were classified as productive when the CDR3 lacked stop codons and remained in frame with V and J, and all other rearrangements were classified as non-productive. CDR3 was defined according to IMGT convention as the region running from the second conserved V-encoded cysteine to the conserved J-encoded phenylalanine. Sequences without an unambiguous match to a single V gene segment were excluded from the earlier analysis of 587 of the donors. In an earlier analysis of some 590 of the donors, a V segment was called functional when productive rearrangements were above 56.7%, and segregating when the standard deviation between donors exceeded 5%. A statistical classification framework was built for diagnosing cytomegalovirus status from the catalog of TCR beta chain sequences. In a later analysis, V and J genes were assigned by comparing TCR nucleotide sequences against IMGT/GENE-DB human TR gene sequences. In a later analysis, CDR3 sequences and most-parsimonious VDJ recombination scenarios were assigned using the TCRdist pipeline. In a later analysis, every TCR beta chain was defined by the combination of its CDR3 amino acid sequence and its V-gene family, and reads without a unique V-gene family were dropped. To address suspected cross-contamination and a sequencing artifact, a later analysis removed some 620 highly shared, low-generation-probability nucleotide sequences. A later analysis calculated a clonal expansion index for each public chain from normalized within-repertoire ranks of inferred template counts. In a later analysis, generation probabilities were computed with a VDJ recombination model fitted to out-of-frame rearrangements, and the resulting probabilities were checked against IGoR. A later analysis scored TCR-TCR, TCR-HLA and TCR-CMV co-occurrence with hypergeometric tests, applying a repertoire-size bias correction to TCR pairs. False discovery rates were estimated in a later analysis by permuting HLA or CMV assignments 20 times. A later analysis grouped co-occurring TCRs with DBSCAN, adding TCRdist sequence similarity when clustering within HLA-allele-positive subsets. Repertoires with fewer than 30,000 or more than 120,000 public chains were left out of co-occurrence clustering, as were a handful of repertoires with anomalous nucleotide sharing. TCRdb's version of the immuneACCESS table is confined to in-frame rearrangements and falls short of the full clone set. An unresolved V gene accounts for under half of the shortfall where checked; the remainder is of unknown origin. From that table come the V and J calls and clone size; the DNA was used to work out D and trimming. The sample profile shows over 120,000 clones; approximately 80% of them were found once. 1.4% to 1.5% of the sample goes to the ten largest clones.

The chain is made from TRBV27 and TRBJ2-3; TRBD2 is a possible D gene, resting on 5 matching bases. The TCR sequence derives from a man aged 25-40 years in good health and CMV-seropositive. What was sequenced was PBMCs. The DNA is TGTGCCAGCAGCCCCCCTAGCCCGTTGTCAGATACGCAGTATTTT. Its coded protein is CASSPPSPLSDTQYF.